This TCR beta chain was observed in a study of T cells in Graves' hyperthyroidism and ophthalmopathy. From RNA transcripts, TCR beta CDR3 regions were amplified. The HTBI primer set was used in a first-round RT-PCR of the TCR CDR3. One entry per CDR3 protein results from TCRdb running MiXCR on the multiplex PCR reads. The top ten hold approximately 7.8% of the sample, which has around 280,000 distinct CDR3 sequences, about an eighth seen once. The V and J ends lost 4 bases and 4 bases, in that order; junction bases with no gene match: 0. There are 13 residues in the CDR3. The germline gives CDR1 MNHNS, CDR2 SASEGT. A few counts support this clonotype.

The chain couples TRBV6-1 to TRBJ1-3; 8 positions agree with TRBD1. This sequence was found in a young woman with Graves' hyperthyroidism that later progressed to Graves' ophthalmopathy. Sequenced input: blood. The CDR3 DNA is TGTGCCAGCAGTGGGGACAGGGGAAACACCATATATTTT. Its translation is CASSGDRGNTIYF.